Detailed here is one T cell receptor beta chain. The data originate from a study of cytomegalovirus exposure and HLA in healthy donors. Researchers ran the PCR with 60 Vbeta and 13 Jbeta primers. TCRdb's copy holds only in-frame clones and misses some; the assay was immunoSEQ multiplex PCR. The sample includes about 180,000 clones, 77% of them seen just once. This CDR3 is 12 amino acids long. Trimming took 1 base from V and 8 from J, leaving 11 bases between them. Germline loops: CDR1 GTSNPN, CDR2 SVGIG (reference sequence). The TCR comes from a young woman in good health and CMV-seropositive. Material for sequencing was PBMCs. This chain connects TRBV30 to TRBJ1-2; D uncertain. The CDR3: CAWSGGVWGYTF. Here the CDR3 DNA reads TGTGCCTGGAGTGGGGGAGTCTGGGGCTACACCTTC.